This TCR beta chain was profiled in a study of human T cells and chemical hapten exposure (dated by TCRdb to 2020 to 2023). With regard to the full study: For sensitization, 2% DPC in acetone was applied to a 2 cm by 2 cm area of upper inner arm skin. Libraries were pooled for sequencing, and variation in per-sample TCR yields was attributed mainly to small differences in library volumes within the pool. The patient cohort, mostly female, included alopecia areata with under or over 50% scalp involvement, alopecia totalis and alopecia universalis. Weekly therapeutic DPC doses were additionally applied to the scalp of patients throughout the approximately 24-week study period. Blood was sampled from patients pre-sensitization (week 0) and at 2, 6 and about 24 weeks after DPC sensitization. For TCR sequencing, blood came from 25 to 35 alopecia patients at anywhere from one to four time points (pre-sensitization, 2, 6 and 24 weeks). Peripheral blood TCR repertoire changes were tracked in vivo in alopecia patients during primary and secondary sensitization to the hapten diphenylcyclopropenone (DPC). Patch testing was performed on the upper back with Finn chambers containing 0.01% DPC, and the patch tests were scored after 6 days according to International Contact Dermatitis Research Group standards. Broader findings and caveats from the paper: Expanded TCRs formed significantly more large CDR3 similarity clusters than pre-sensitization or healthy control sets, consistent with antigen-driven responses. The number of PT1 expanded TCRs positively correlated with patch test score, significant at thresholds 8, 16 and 32 but not 4. After repeated subsampling, the strength of the expansion versus patch-test correlation and the threshold at which it became significant changed. All patients had alopecia, a presumed autoimmune disease, so their immune response might differ from that of healthy individuals. No change with DPC sensitization was found in the number of TCRs above 1 in 1000 frequency, and no evidence of global repertoire structure alterations was found.

Libraries were prepared through RACE. Instrument used: NextSeq 500. During library preparation, unique molecular identifiers were attached to individual cDNA molecules so that TCRs could be counted quantitatively and reproducibly. From each blood RNA sample, both TCR alpha and TCR beta chains were sequenced. The source study handled its data this way. A median of around 96,000 TCRs per sample was observed, with a range of 23,224 to 690,600. The Decombinator software suite was used to annotate the V, J and CDR3 of the TCR reads. Every sample was subsampled to the same number of TCRs (28,000) for the PS versus PT1 abundance plots. Expanded TCRs were defined as absent before sensitization and observed at least eight times at the 2-week time point. Through fastp at Q25 and MiXCR, TCRdb rebuilt clones from the public reads, retaining in-frame beta chains. Each CDR3 protein appears once, grouped with its most common genes and DNA. The V and J calls were not made by the authors but by TCRdb's processing. The sample has fewer than 150,000 distinct CDR3 sequences on record, 10% to 15% of them singletons. The ten largest clonotypes hold 1.2% to 1.5% of the sample.

What the time point label conveys for this sample: patch test 2, 6 weeks after DPC sensitization. According to the study, the label for this sample's treatment or condition signals: therapeutic diphenylcyclopropenone sensitization with weekly scalp DPC. Blood at each patch-test visit was drawn before the patch test was applied. To be eligible, patients had to be aged 18 to 70, diagnosed with alopecia and judged suitable for DPC therapy, while pregnant patients were excluded. Total RNA was isolated from unfractionated whole blood collected in Tempus Blood RNA tubes. Sequences SGHNT (CDR1) and YYREEE (CDR2) are obtained from the germline V gene (reference sequence). V was cut back by 3 bases and J by 4 bases, leaving a gap of 10 bases between them. The CDR3, cysteine through phenylalanine, is 13 amino acids long. Only the CDR3 DNA is retained, 39 bases long and in frame from the first base. As to this clonotype: This clone's antigen is unknown. Base qualities are not provided; no much larger clone lies one nucleotide away.

The receptor was isolated from a woman in her forties or fifties with alopecia areata. Some clones in this sample may be carry-over from other donors' samples. The chain employs TRBV5-4 and TRBJ1-1, and TRBD1 may be the D gene, going by 5 matching bases. The sample consisted of whole blood, taken in connection with sensitization to the hapten diphenylcyclopropenone (DPC). The DNA sequence is given as TGTGCCAGCAGCTCTGTGGGGGGCACTGAAGCTTTCTTT. Protein translation: CASSSVGGTEAFF.